This TCR beta chain stems from a study of T cells of healthy individuals. In germline, CDR1 is SGHTA, CDR2 FQGNSA. The CDR3 is 15 residues long. The ends lost 6 bases at V and 5 bases at J; junction bases unmatched: 11. TCRdb reprocessed the 5' RACE reads with MiXCR, giving one entry per CDR3 protein. The sample has 63,000 or so distinct CDR3 sequences, under 20% seen once. This clonotype was observed many times. The chain recombines TRBV7-2 with TRBJ2-7, with 9 bases fitting TRBD2. The clonotype was recovered from a human donor in good health. This CDR3 is CASRASGNPWDEQYF. For the CDR3, the DNA is TGTGCCAGCAGAGCTAGCGGGAACCCCTGGGACGAGCAGTACTTC.